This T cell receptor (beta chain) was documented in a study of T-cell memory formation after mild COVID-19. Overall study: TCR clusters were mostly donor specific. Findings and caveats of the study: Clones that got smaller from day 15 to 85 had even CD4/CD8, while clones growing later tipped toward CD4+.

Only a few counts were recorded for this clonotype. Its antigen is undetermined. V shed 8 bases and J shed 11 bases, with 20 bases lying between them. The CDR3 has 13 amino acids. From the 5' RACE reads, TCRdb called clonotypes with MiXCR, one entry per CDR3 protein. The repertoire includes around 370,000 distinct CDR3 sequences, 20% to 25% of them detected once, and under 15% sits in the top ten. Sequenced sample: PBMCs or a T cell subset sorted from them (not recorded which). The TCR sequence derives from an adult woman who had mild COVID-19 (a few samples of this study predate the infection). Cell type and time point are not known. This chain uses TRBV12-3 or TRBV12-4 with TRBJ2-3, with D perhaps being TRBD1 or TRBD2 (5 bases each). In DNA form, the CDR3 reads TGTGCCAGCTGGGGGAGTTTGGGGGTGGGGCAGTATTTT. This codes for CASWGSLGVGQYF.